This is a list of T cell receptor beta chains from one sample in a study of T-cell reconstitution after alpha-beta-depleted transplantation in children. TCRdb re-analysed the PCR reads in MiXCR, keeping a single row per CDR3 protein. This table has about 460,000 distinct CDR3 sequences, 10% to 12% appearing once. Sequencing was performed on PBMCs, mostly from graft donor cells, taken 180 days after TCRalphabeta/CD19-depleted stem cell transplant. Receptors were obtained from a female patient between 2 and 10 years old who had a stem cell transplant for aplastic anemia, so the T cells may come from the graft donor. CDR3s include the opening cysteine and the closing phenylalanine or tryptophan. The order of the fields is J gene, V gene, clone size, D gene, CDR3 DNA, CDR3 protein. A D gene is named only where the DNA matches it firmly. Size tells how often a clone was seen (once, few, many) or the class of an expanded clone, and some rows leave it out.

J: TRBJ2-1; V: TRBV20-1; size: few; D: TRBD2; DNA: TGCAGTGCTAGAGATCGAGTAGCGGGAGTCTACAATGAGCAGTTCTTC; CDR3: CSARDRVAGVYNEQFF
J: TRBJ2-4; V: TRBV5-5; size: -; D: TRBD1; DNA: TGTGCCAGCAGCTTGGGGGCGTGGACAGGGACGATGGACATTCAGTACTTC; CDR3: CASSLGAWTGTMDIQYF
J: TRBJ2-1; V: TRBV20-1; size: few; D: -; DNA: TGCAGTGCTAGGGTGGGCTCCTACAATGAGCAGTTCTTC; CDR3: CSARVGSYNEQFF
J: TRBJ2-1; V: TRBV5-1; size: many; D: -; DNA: TGCGCCAGCAGCCACCCCCTTTACAATGAGCAGTTCTTC; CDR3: CASSHPLYNEQFF
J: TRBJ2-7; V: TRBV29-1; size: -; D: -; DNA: TGCAGTCAGGGCTACGAGCAGTACTTC; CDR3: CSQGYEQYF
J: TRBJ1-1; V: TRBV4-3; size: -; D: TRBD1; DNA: TGCGCCAGCAGCCAACATAGACAGGGTGGAGTCACTGAAGCTTTCTTT; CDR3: CASSQHRQGGVTEAFF
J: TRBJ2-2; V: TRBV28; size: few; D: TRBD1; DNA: TGTGCCAGCAGTCTAGAATCCCTGGACAGGGGGATCACCGGGGAGCTGTTTTTT; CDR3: CASSLESLDRGITGELFF
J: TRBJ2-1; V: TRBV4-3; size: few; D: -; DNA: TGCGCCAGCAGCCAAGGGGGCGGAGGGGACCACTACAATGAGCAGTTCTTC; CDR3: CASSQGGGGDHYNEQFF
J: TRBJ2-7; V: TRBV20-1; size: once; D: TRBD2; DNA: TGCAGTGGCAGAGTTCCGGGACTAGCGGGAGGTGCGTCCTACGAGCAGTACTTC; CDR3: CSGRVPGLAGGASYEQYF
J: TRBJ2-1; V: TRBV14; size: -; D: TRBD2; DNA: TGTGCCAGCAGCCAAAGGCCTAGCGGGTACAATGAGCAGTTCTTC; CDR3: CASSQRPSGYNEQFF
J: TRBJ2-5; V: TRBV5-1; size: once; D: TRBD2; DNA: TGCGCCAGCAGCACTAGCGGGAGAGAAGAGACCCAGTACTTC; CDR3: CASSTSGREETQYF
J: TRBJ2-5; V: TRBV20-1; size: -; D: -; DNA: TGCAGTGCTAGATTCCCTCCCCCCCAAGAGACCCAGTACTTC; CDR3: CSARFPPPQETQYF
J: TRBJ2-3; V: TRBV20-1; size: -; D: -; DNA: TGCAGTGCTCAAAGAGGACACCTCACAGATACGCAGTATTTT; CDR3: CSAQRGHLTDTQYF
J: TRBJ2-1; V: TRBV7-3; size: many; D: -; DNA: TGTGCCAGCATGGGGGGAGGATACAATGAGCAGTTCTTC; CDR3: CASMGGGYNEQFF
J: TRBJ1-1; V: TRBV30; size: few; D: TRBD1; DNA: TGTGCCTGGAGTGTAGGGGGCAGGATGAGCACTGAAGCTTTCTTT; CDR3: CAWSVGGRMSTEAFF
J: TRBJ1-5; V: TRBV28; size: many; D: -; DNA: TGTGCCAGCAGTTTGGAGGGACGGCCGCAGCGACAGCCCCAGCATTTT; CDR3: CASSLEGRPQRQPQHF
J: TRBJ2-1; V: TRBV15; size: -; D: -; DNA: TGTGCCACCAGCAGAGACGAAGGAACTTCCTACAATGAGCAGTTCTTC; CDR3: CATSRDEGTSYNEQFF
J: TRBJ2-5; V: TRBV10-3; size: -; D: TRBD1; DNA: TGTGCCATCAAGGCGACAGGGAGAGAGACCCAGTACTTC; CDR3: CAIKATGRETQYF
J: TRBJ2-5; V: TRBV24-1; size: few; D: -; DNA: TGTGCCACCAGTGATTCTCGTGAGACCCAGTACTTC; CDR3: CATSDSRETQYF
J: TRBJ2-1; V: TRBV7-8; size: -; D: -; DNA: TGTGCCAGCAGCTTAGTTCAGGGATCATTGTATGGTGAGCAGTTCTTC; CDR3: CASSLVQGSLYGEQFF
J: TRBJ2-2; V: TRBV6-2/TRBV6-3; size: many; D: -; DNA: TGTGCCAGCAGTTACAGTAGCGACCTCGGGGCCGGGGAGCTGTTTTTT; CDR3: CASSYSSDLGAGELFF
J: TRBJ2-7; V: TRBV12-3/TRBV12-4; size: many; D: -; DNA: TGTGCCAGCAGTTTAGTCCCCGGGGAGGACGAGCAGTACTTC; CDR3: CASSLVPGEDEQYF
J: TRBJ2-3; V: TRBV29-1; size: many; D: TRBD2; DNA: TGCAGCGTTGAAGTTTCGGGAGGGGTTCTCCCGCAGTATTTT; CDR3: CSVEVSGGVLPQYF
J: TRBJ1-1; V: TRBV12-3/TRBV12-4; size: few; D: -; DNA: TGTGCCAGCAATAGGAACACTGAAGCTTTCTTT; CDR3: CASNRNTEAFF
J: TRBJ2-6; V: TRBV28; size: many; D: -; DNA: TGTGCCAGCTCTCTAGTTGGGGCCAACGTCCTGACTTTC; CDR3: CASSLVGANVLTF
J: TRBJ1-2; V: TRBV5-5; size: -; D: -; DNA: TGTGCCAGCACCGCTGGGGCGGAGGGCGGCTACACCTTC; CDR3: CASTAGAEGGYTF
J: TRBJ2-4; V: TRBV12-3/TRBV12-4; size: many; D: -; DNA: TGTGCCAGCAGGTCGTCCCACGCGAGGTACAGGGCGTTTGACATTCAGTACTTC; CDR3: CASRSSHARYRAFDIQYF
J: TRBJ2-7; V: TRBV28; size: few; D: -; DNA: TGTGCCAGCAGTCCACAGTCGAGCGGGCCCTACGAGCAGTACTTC; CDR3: CASSPQSSGPYEQYF
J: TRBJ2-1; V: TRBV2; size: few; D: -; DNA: TGTGCCAGCAGTCTAGAGTCCCGTGTGCAGTTCTTC; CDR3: CASSLESRVQFF
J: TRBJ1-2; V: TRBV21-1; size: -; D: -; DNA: TGTGCCAGCAGCAACCCCCAATATTGGACAGATCTCTATGGCTACACCTTC; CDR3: CASSNPQYWTDLYGYTF
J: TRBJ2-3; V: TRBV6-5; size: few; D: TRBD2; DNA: TGTGCCAGCAGTCACCAGCCGGGACTAGCGACAGATACGCAGTATTTT; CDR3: CASSHQPGLATDTQYF
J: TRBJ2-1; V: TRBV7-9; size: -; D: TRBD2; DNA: TGTGCCAGCAGCGCCACCCCGGGACTAGCGGGAGCCGCTGACCAGTTCTTC; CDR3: CASSATPGLAGAADQFF
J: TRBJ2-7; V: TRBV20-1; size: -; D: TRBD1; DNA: TGCAGTGCTAGTGACCGGGACAGGGGGCTTTGGGAGCAGTACTTC; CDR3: CSASDRDRGLWEQYF
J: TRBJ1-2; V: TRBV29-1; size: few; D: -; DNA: TGCAGCGTGCGGACCGGGACCCCCGGAGGCTACACCTTC; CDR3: CSVRTGTPGGYTF
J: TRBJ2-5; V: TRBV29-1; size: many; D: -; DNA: TGCAGCGTTGAAGTCGGATGGGTGGAGACCCAGTACTTC; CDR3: CSVEVGWVETQYF
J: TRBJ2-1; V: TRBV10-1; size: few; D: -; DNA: TGCGCCAGCAGTGAGGGCAGCCGCTCCTACAATGAGCAGTTCTTC; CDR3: CASSEGSRSYNEQFF
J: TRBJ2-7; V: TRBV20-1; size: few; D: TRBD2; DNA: TGCAGTGCTAGAGATCCCGGACTAGCCTACGAGCAGTACTTC; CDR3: CSARDPGLAYEQYF
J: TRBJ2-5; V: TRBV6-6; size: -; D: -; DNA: TGTGCCAGCAGGAGTCGGGAGACCCAGTACTTC; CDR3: CASRSRETQYF
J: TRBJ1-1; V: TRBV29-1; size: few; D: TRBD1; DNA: TGCAGCGCCAACAGGGGATGGAACACTGAAGCTTTCTTT; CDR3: CSANRGWNTEAFF
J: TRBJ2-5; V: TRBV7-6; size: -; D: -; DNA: TGTGCCAGCAGCTTGGTCCCGGAACAAGAGACCCAGTACTTC; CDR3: CASSLVPEQETQYF
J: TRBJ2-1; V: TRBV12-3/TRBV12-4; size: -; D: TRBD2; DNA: TGTGCCAGCAGTTTACGGCTACTAGCGGGAGAGTTAGGGTCCTACAATGAGCAGTTCTTC; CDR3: CASSLRLLAGELGSYNEQFF
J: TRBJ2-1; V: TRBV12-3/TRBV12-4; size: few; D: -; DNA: TGTGCCAGCAGCCCCGGCCAGCGGGCCCCCGGCGACAATGAGCAGTTCTTC; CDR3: CASSPGQRAPGDNEQFF